Listed below are T cell receptor beta chains from one sample, sequenced in a study of blood T cell repertoires in COVID-19. The assay was immunoSEQ multiplex PCR, and TCRdb's table has in-frame clones only and misses some. The table includes 200,000 to 250,000 clones, 90% to 95% detected once. The material sequenced was peripheral blood. The receptors originated from a man between 60 and 75 years old with COVID-19, enrolled during active disease. Both conserved end residues are part of each CDR3. Each record gives: D gene, V gene, J gene, CDR3 protein, CDR3 DNA. A D gene is named only where the DNA matches it firmly.

>.|TRBV5-1|TRBJ2-1
CASSLDKSYNEQFF
TGCGCCAGCAGCTTGGACAAGTCCTACAATGAGCAGTTCTTC
>TRBD1|TRBV7-2|TRBJ2-7
CASSLASQWGTGEQYF
TGTGCCAGCAGCTTAGCTTCACAGTGGGGGACAGGGGAGCAGTACTTC
>.|TRBV7-9|TRBJ1-6
CASSLEGGAYNSPLHF
TGTGCCAGCAGCTTAGAGGGAGGGGCCTATAATTCACCCCTCCACTTT
>TRBD1|TRBV5-4|TRBJ1-4
CASSEGTELEKLFF
TGTGCCAGCAGCGAGGGGACAGAACTTGAAAAACTGTTTTTT
>TRBD2|TRBV9|TRBJ2-7
CASSVTPGLAGSYEQYF
TGTGCCAGCAGCGTAACCCCGGGGCTAGCGGGGTCCTACGAGCAGTACTTC
>.|TRBV27|TRBJ2-1
CASSSPTRGGGREQFF
TGTGCCAGCAGTTCCCCGACTAGAGGGGGGGGGCGTGAGCAGTTCTTC
>TRBD1|TRBV7-2|TRBJ1-3
CASSQGGLTGNTIYF
TGTGCCAGCAGCCAGGGGGGATTAACTGGAAACACCATATATTTT
>TRBD1|TRBV5-1|TRBJ2-3
CASRQGQGTDTQYF
TGCGCCAGCAGGCAGGGACAGGGCACAGATACGCAGTATTTT
>TRBD1|TRBV11-3|TRBJ2-6
CASSPGQGASGANVLTF
TGTGCCAGCAGCCCGGGACAGGGGGCGTCTGGGGCCAACGTCCTGACTTTC
>TRBD1|TRBV5-5|TRBJ2-1
CASSSTGQSYNEQFF
TGTGCCAGCAGTTCTACGGGACAGTCCTACAATGAGCAGTTCTTC
>.|TRBV30|TRBJ1-3
CAWKDDRPDSGNTIYF
TGTGCCTGGAAAGATGACAGGCCAGACTCTGGAAACACCATATATTTT
>.|TRBV7-9|TRBJ2-7
CASSKQTAYEQYF
TGTGCCAGCAGCAAGCAGACAGCTTACGAGCAGTACTTC
>TRBD1|TRBV9|TRBJ1-1
CASSVGQGGMNTEAFF
TGTGCCAGCAGCGTAGGACAGGGCGGAATGAACACTGAAGCTTTCTTT
>TRBD1|TRBV6-6|TRBJ1-2
CASSGDRGSYGYTF
TGTGCCAGCAGTGGAGACAGGGGGTCCTATGGCTACACCTTC
>.|TRBV19|TRBJ2-5
CASSIAGEGAQYF
TGTGCCAGTAGTATAGCAGGCGAGGGGGCCCAGTACTTC
>TRBD1|TRBV5-1|TRBJ1-2
CASSFRQGVGGYTF
TGCGCCAGCAGCTTCAGACAGGGGGTAGGTGGCTACACCTTC
>.|TRBV7-2|TRBJ1-5
CASSSYPFDSQPQHF
TGTGCCAGCAGCTCCTATCCTTTCGATAGCCAGCCCCAGCATTTT
>TRBD2|TRBV27|TRBJ2-1
CASIHGREHNEQFF
TGTGCCAGCATCCATGGGCGGGAGCACAATGAGCAGTTCTTC
>TRBD1|TRBV19|TRBJ1-2
CASSVPQGAGYGYTF
TGTGCCAGTAGTGTCCCACAGGGGGCTGGCTATGGCTACACCTTC
>.|TRBV30|TRBJ1-3
CAWKQGSSGNTIYF
TGTGCCTGGAAACAGGGCAGCTCTGGAAACACCATATATTTT
>TRBD2|TRBV3-1/TRBV3-2|TRBJ2-7
CASSQSGLRTSGSSDEQYF
TGTGCCAGCAGCCAAAGCGGGCTAAGGACTAGCGGGAGTAGTGACGAGCAGTACTTC
>.|TRBV28|TRBJ2-2
CASSLIRTPNTGELFF
TGTGCCAGCAGTTTAATCCGGACACCGAACACCGGGGAGCTGTTTTTT
>TRBD1|TRBV9|TRBJ2-5
CASSVAVQGAEETQYF
TGTGCCAGCAGCGTAGCGGTTCAGGGGGCCGAAGAGACCCAGTACTTC
>TRBD2|TRBV4-2|TRBJ2-3
CASSQETSGRPGWDTQYF
TGTGCCAGCAGCCAGGAGACTAGCGGGAGGCCCGGATGGGATACGCAGTATTTT
>.|TRBV4-3|TRBJ2-7
CASSQDLGDYEQYF
TGCGCCAGCAGCCAAGATTTAGGGGACTACGAGCAGTACTTC